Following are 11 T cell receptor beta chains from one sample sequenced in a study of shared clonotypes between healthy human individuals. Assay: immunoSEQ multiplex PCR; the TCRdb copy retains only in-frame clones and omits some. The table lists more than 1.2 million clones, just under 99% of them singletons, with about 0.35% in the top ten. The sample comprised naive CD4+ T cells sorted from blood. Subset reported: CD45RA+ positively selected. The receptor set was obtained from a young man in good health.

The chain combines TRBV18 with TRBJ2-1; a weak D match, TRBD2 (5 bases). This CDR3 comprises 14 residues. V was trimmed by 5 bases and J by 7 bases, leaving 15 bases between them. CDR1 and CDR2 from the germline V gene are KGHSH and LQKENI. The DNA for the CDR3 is TGTGCCAGCTCAGCTGGAACGGGAAGGAATGAGCAGTTCTTC. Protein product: CASSAGTGRNEQFF.

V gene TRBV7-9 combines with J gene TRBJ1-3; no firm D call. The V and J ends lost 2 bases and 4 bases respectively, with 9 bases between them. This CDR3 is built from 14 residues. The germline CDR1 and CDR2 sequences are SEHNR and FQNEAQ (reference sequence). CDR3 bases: TGTGCCAGCAGCTTACCCTCTTTGGGAAACACCATATATTTT. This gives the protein CASSLPSLGNTIYF.

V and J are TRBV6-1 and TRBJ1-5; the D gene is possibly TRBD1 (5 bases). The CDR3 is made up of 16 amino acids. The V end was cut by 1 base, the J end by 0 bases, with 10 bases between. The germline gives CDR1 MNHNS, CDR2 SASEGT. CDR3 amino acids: CASSEERTYSNQPQHF. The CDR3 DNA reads TGTGCCAGCAGTGAAGAGAGGACATATAGCAATCAGCCCCAGCATTTT.

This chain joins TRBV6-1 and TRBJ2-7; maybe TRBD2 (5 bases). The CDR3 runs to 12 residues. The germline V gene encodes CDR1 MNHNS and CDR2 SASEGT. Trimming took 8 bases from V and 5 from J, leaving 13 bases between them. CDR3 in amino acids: CASLRREHEQYF. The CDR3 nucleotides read TGTGCCAGCCTTCGACGGGAACACGAGCAGTACTTC.

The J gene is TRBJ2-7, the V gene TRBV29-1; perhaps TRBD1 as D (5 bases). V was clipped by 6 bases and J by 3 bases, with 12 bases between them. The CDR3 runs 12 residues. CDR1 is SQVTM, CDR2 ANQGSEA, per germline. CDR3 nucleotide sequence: TGCAGCGTACGACAGAGAAACTACGAGCAGTACTTC. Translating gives CSVRQRNYEQYF.

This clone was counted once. In nucleotides, the CDR3 is TGTGCCAGCAGCCAAAGACTAGCGAGTTCCTACGAGCAGTACTTC. This gives the protein CASSQRLASSYEQYF. The V gene is TRBV7-8, the J gene TRBJ2-7, with 8 positions matching TRBD2. Looked up from germline, CDR1 is SGHVS and CDR2 is FQNEAQ. J lost 1 base, V lost 5 bases, and 7 bases had no gene match. CDR3 length: 15 amino acids.

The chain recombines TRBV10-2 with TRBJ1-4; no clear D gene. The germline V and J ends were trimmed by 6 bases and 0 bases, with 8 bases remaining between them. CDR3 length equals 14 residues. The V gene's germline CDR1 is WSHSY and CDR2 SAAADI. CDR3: CASRDTSTNEKLFF. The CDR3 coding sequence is TGCGCCAGCAGAGACACTTCAACTAATGAAAAACTGTTTTTT.

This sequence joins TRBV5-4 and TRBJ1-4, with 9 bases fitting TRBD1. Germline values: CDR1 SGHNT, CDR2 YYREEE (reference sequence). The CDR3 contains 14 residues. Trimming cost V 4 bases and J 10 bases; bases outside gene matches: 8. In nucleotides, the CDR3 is TGTGCCAGCAGCCGGACAGGGGACACGGCAAAACTGTTTTTT. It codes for CASSRTGDTAKLFF.

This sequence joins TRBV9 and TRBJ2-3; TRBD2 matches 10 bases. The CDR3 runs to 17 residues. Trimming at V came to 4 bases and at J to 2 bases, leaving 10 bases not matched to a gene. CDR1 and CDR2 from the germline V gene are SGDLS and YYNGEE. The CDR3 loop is CASSLTTLAGHTDTQYF. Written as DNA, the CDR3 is TGTGCCAGCAGCCTGACGACACTAGCGGGACACACAGATACGCAGTATTTT.

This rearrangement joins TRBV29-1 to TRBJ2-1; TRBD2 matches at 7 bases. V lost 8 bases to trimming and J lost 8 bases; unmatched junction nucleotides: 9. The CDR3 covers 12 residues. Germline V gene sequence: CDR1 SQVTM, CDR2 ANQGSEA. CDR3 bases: TGCAGCAAAAGGGAGGGAGGGGATGAGCAGTTCTTC. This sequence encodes CSKREGGDEQFF.

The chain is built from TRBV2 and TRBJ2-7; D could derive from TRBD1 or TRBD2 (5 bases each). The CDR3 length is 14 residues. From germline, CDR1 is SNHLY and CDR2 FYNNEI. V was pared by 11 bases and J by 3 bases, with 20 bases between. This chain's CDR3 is CAERTSPGGYEQYF. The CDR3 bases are TGTGCCGAAAGGACCAGCCCTGGGGGCTACGAGCAGTACTTC.